The clone carrying this T cell receptor beta chain was seen ten or more times. The data derive from a study of early T cells in non-severe SARS-CoV-2 infection. The overall study: The authors sequenced bulk RNA from unsorted whole blood, leaving chains unpaired.

Attachment of unique molecular identifiers was made to individual cDNA molecules. TCRdb reanalysed the 5' RACE reads using MiXCR and keeps one entry per CDR3 protein. The data hold 75,000 to 90,000 distinct CDR3 sequences, with 5% to 6.5% observed a single time. This CDR3 region has 23 residues. Germline V CDR1 and CDR2: SGHTA, FQGNSA. J lost 0 bases, V lost 4 bases, and 26 bases had no gene match. This chain links TRBV7-2 with TRBJ2-3, with 9 positions matching TRBD1. Source material: whole blood. The receptor was derived from an adult who was a healthcare worker with PCR-confirmed SARS-CoV-2 infection or an uninfected control (not recorded which). CDR3 sequence (DNA): TGTGCCAGCAGCTCCCCAGAACAGGGGGCGTCCGGTGGCGGTGCCCTTAGCACAGATACGCAGTATTTT. Protein sequence: CASSSPEQGASGGGALSTDTQYF.